This TCR beta chain comes out of a study of T cells expressing NK-cell markers. Study-wide context: CD3+CD56+NKG2C+, CD3+CD56+NKG2C- and CD3+CD56-NKG2C+ T cells, once sorted, supplied the TCR beta repertoires. There were seven HCMV-seropositive donors and one seronegative donor among the eight sequenced.

The CDR3 contains 15 residues. Germline CDR1 and CDR2: MDHEN and SYDVKM. 5'RACE template switching with UMIs generated TCR beta cDNA. TCRdb re-called the 5' RACE reads; every CDR3 protein appears as one record, without DNA. This repertoire includes about 160,000 distinct CDR3 sequences. The J gene is TRBJ2-3, the V gene TRBV28; TCRdb designates TRBD1, a call that cannot be tested without DNA. This clonotype originated in a man aged 18 to 69 in good health. Input material: blood T cells: a sorted CD56 or NKG2C T cell subset, CD4+ or CD8+ T cells, or bulk PBMC T cells (not recorded which). The CDR3 is CASSFFRQGTATQYF.